This T cell receptor (beta chain) stems from a study of blood T cell repertoires in COVID-19. Study information: Samples taken during acute and convalescent COVID-19 were collected in the United States, Italy and Spain. The cDNA or gDNA used as material had been derived from T cells, B-cell-depleted T cells, or PBMCs.

Trimming at V came to 1 base and at J to 5 bases, leaving 4 bases not matched to a gene. CDR3 size: 15 residues. CDR1 SGDLS and CDR2 YYNGEE come from the germline V gene. The repertoire was sequenced with immunoSEQ multiplex PCR; TCRdb's copy has only in-frame clones and lacks some. Of about 250,000 clones listed, around four fifths were seen once; the top ten hold approximately 6.3%. Sequencing was done on a sample of peripheral blood. This sequence joins TRBV9 and TRBJ1-2; TRBD1 aligns across 11 bases. This clonotype originated in a woman aged 55-69 years with active or convalescent COVID-19. CDR3 region: CASSVTGQGVYGYTF. The CDR3 coding sequence is TGTGCCAGCAGCGTAACGGGACAGGGGGTATATGGCTACACCTTC.